One and the same sample provided the 21 T cell receptor beta chains below, sequenced in a study of cytomegalovirus exposure and HLA in healthy donors. The PCR used 60 Vbeta and 13 Jbeta primers. Profiling relied on immunoSEQ multiplex PCR, and the TCRdb table lists in-frame clones only, not all of them. Among under 250,000 clones listed, roughly 85% were seen once. The source material was PBMCs. The receptors stem from a woman aged 50 to 60 in good health and CMV-seronegative.

This clone showed up just a few times. The rearrangement uses TRBV23-1 and TRBJ2-7, with TRBD1 as a possible D gene (6 bases). TRBV23-1 qualifies as an ORF whose function is uncertain. Trimming removed 4 bases at V and 2 bases at J, with 15 bases between. The CDR3 consists of 15 residues. In nucleotides, the CDR3 is TGCGCCAGCAGTCCATGGAAGTGGACAGCCTACGAGCAGTACTTC. Translation gives CASSPWKWTAYEQYF.

This chain joins TRBV6-5 and TRBJ2-3; TRBD1 agrees at 9 bases. This CDR3 is 16 amino acids long. Germline trimming cut 0 bases from V and 2 bases from J; bases unmatched to any gene: 3. Germline CDR1 MNHEY, CDR2 SVGAGI. CDR3 in DNA: TGTGCCAGCAGTTACTCCGGGACAGGGACCACAGATACGCAGTATTTT. Encoded protein: CASSYSGTGTTDTQYF.

The chain recombines TRBV4-2 with TRBJ2-1; 7 bases align to TRBD2. The V gene's germline CDR1 is LGHNA and CDR2 YNFKEQ. The trim removed 1 base at V and 7 bases at J, leaving 1 base unmatched. This CDR3 is built from 13 residues. Here the CDR3 reads CASSQGEGNEQFF. The DNA of the CDR3 is TGTGCCAGCAGCCAAGGGGAGGGGAATGAGCAGTTCTTC.

This chain links TRBV28 with TRBJ2-7; tentative D call: TRBD2 (6 bases). Germline V lookup: CDR1 MDHEN, CDR2 SYDVKM. Deletions cut 3 bases from V and 3 bases from J, with 12 bases between. CDR3 length: 14 residues. The CDR3 bases are TGTGCCAGCAGTTTGTCGGGAGCGAGCTACGAGCAGTACTTC. Translating it yields CASSLSGASYEQYF.

This clone was detected a few times. The V call is TRBV28, the J call TRBJ1-1; 8 nucleotides line up with TRBD1. The trim removed 6 bases at V and 4 bases at J, leaving 10 bases unmatched. The CDR3 consists of 15 residues. Germline values: CDR1 MDHEN, CDR2 SYDVKM. DNA for the CDR3: TGTGCCAGCAGCTCCGGACAGGGAGTGGTCACTGAAGCTTTCTTT. Protein sequence: CASSSGQGVVTEAFF.

This clone was counted between two and nine times. The V call is TRBV5-5, the J call TRBJ2-2, with 13 bases that match TRBD2. Germline V gene lookup returns CDR1 SGHKS and CDR2 YYEKEE (reference sequence). Trimming took 0 bases from V and 2 from J; bases not matched to a gene: 1. The CDR3 runs to 17 residues. CDR3 loop: CASSLGLAGGNTGELFF. The CDR3 DNA is TGTGCCAGCAGCTTGGGACTAGCGGGAGGCAACACCGGGGAGCTGTTTTTT.

The genes are TRBV7-9 and TRBJ1-4; no clear D. Germline CDR1 and CDR2: SEHNR and FQNEAQ (reference sequence). CDR3 size: 11 residues. The V end was cut by 4 bases, the J end by 8 bases, with 5 bases between. DNA of the CDR3: TGTGCCAGCAGCTCGACAGAAAAACTGTTTTTT. Translating gives CASSSTEKLFF.

The chain has TRBV25-1 and TRBJ2-1; 13 bases fit TRBD2. The CDR3 covers 17 residues. The germline CDR1 and CDR2 sequences are MGHDK and SYGVNS. V lost 6 bases, J lost 6 bases, and 11 bases stayed unmatched. The CDR3 loop is CASSANRGLAGVNEQFF. The CDR3 DNA reads TGTGCCAGCAGCGCTAATCGCGGACTAGCGGGAGTCAATGAGCAGTTCTTC.

The chain has TRBV28 and TRBJ1-1; D is perhaps TRBD1 (6 bases). Germline loops: CDR1 MDHEN, CDR2 SYDVKM. The CDR3 has 14 residues. Trimming took 3 bases from V and 10 from J, leaving 18 bases between them. The CDR3 sequence: CASSLNLGGGGAFF. The CDR3, as DNA: TGTGCCAGCAGTTTGAACCTCGGGGGCGGGGGAGCTTTCTTT.

J is TRBJ2-1 and V is TRBV29-1; 7 bases are a match to TRBD2. CDR3 size: 16 residues. Per the germline V gene, CDR1 is SQVTM and CDR2 is ANQGSEA. Trimming at V came to 5 bases and at J to 5 bases, leaving 15 bases not matched to a gene. The CDR3 coding sequence is TGCAGCGTTAAGGGACGGGGCGGGAGTCCGGACAATGAGCAGTTCTTC. Protein product: CSVKGRGGSPDNEQFF.

This clone was counted a single time. This chain links TRBV27 with TRBJ2-7; tentatively, D is TRBD2 (7 bases). The CDR3 spans 14 residues. Germline CDR1 reads MNHEY; CDR2 reads SMNVEV (reference sequence). Trimming took 8 bases from V and 0 from J, leaving 14 bases between them. The CDR3, as DNA: TGTGCCAGCGGGGAGGGGGTCGGCTCCTACGAGCAGTACTTC. Translated, it gives CASGEGVGSYEQYF.

The V gene is TRBV5-1, the J gene TRBJ1-2, with TRBD1 matching over 9 bases. This CDR3 has 15 amino acids. V shed 7 bases and J 5 bases; nucleotides not matched to a gene: 12. From germline, CDR1 is SGHRS and CDR2 YFSETQ. In DNA form, the CDR3 reads TGCGCCAGCGGCCATACAGGGGGCGGCGGATATGGCTACACCTTC. Residues: CASGHTGGGGYGYTF.

The chain employs TRBV10-3 and TRBJ1-4; 7 bases agree with TRBD1. Trimming at V came to 11 bases and at J to 4 bases, leaving 16 bases not matched to a gene. The CDR3 runs 16 residues. Germline CDR1 and CDR2: ENHRY and SYGVKD. CDR3 sequence: CASRGQPIGINEKLFF. CDR3 DNA: TGTGCCTCCAGGGGACAGCCGATTGGGATTAATGAAAAACTGTTTTTT.

CDR3 sequence reads: CASSPVGTGGLVGTEAFF. Written as DNA, the CDR3 is TGTGCCAGCTCACCAGTCGGGACAGGGGGTTTGGTCGGCACTGAAGCTTTCTTT. The chain is built from TRBV18 and TRBJ1-1; 11 bases fit TRBD1. Germline V gene lookup returns CDR1 KGHSH and CDR2 LQKENI. The CDR3 is 18 amino acids. Trimming removed 2 bases from V and 4 bases from J; junction bases left unmatched: 12.

The CDR3 reads CASSPDRNGYTF. CDR3 coding DNA: TGTGCCAGCTCACCCGACAGGAACGGCTACACCTTC. V usage is TRBV18 and J usage is TRBJ1-2, with a possible D match to TRBD1 (6 bases). The CDR3 spans 12 residues. V was clipped by 3 bases and J by 8 bases, with 10 bases between them. Germline assignment: CDR1 KGHSH and CDR2 LQKENI. Together with reference TRBV18 and TRBJ1-2, the CDR3 gives the full variable domain: NAGVMQNPRHLVRRRGQEARLRCSPMKGHSHVYWYRQLPEEGLKFMVYLQKENIIDESGMPKERFSAEFPKEGPSILRIQQVVRGDSAAYFCASSPDRNGYTFGSGTRLTVV.

The chain couples TRBV7-9 to TRBJ2-3; 11 bases agree with TRBD2. The CDR3 sequence is 15 residues long. With V trimmed by 5 bases and J by 3 bases, 4 bases remained unmatched. Germline V CDR1 and CDR2: SEHNR, FQNEAQ (reference sequence). The CDR3 DNA follows: TGTGCCAGCAGCCCGGGACTAGCGGAAACAGATACGCAGTATTTT. Encoded protein: CASSPGLAETDTQYF.

The chain is built from TRBV6-1 and TRBJ1-4, with 9 bases lining up with TRBD1. V lost 4 bases, J lost 7 bases, and 7 bases stayed unmatched. From germline, CDR1 is MNHNS and CDR2 SASEGT. The CDR3 extends over 15 amino acids. CDR3 protein: CASSAQDRGVEKLFF. In DNA form, the CDR3 reads TGTGCCAGCAGTGCTCAAGACAGGGGGGTTGAAAAACTGTTTTTT.

The rearrangement links TRBV18 to TRBJ1-1; D may be TRBD1 (6 bases). V was cut by 4 bases and J by 3 bases, with 15 bases left in between. The CDR3 extends over 15 amino acids. CDR1 KGHSH and CDR2 LQKENI come from the germline V gene. The CDR3 coding sequence is TGTGCCAGCTCACTACTGACAGGTGTGGACACTGAAGCTTTCTTT. It yields the protein CASSLLTGVDTEAFF.

This clone has only one observation. The rearrangement uses TRBV27 and TRBJ2-7; 11 positions agree with TRBD2. Germline CDR1 MNHEY, CDR2 SMNVEV (reference sequence). This CDR3 contains 16 residues. The trim removed 9 bases at V and 6 bases at J, leaving 16 bases unmatched. The CDR3: CARALAGGPGGCEQYF. CDR3 nucleotide sequence: TGTGCCAGGGCGTTAGCGGGAGGGCCAGGGGGCTGCGAGCAGTACTTC.

The chain uses TRBV7-2 and TRBJ2-1; D may be TRBD2 (6 bases). Trimming took 5 bases from V and 10 from J, leaving 12 bases between them. This CDR3 has 12 amino acids. CDR1 is SGHTA and CDR2 is FQGNSA in the germline V gene. The CDR3 loop reads CASSQPGGEQFF. The CDR3 DNA is TGTGCCAGCAGCCAACCCGGAGGGGAGCAGTTCTTC.

The chain is built from TRBV27 and TRBJ2-2; D is unresolved. V was clipped by 2 bases and J by 1 base, with 8 bases between them. This CDR3 comprises 15 residues. Germline CDR1 MNHEY, CDR2 SMNVEV (reference sequence). The CDR3 loop reads CASSLMTVNTGELFF. The CDR3 nucleotides are TGTGCCAGCAGTTTAATGACTGTGAACACCGGGGAGCTGTTTTTT.